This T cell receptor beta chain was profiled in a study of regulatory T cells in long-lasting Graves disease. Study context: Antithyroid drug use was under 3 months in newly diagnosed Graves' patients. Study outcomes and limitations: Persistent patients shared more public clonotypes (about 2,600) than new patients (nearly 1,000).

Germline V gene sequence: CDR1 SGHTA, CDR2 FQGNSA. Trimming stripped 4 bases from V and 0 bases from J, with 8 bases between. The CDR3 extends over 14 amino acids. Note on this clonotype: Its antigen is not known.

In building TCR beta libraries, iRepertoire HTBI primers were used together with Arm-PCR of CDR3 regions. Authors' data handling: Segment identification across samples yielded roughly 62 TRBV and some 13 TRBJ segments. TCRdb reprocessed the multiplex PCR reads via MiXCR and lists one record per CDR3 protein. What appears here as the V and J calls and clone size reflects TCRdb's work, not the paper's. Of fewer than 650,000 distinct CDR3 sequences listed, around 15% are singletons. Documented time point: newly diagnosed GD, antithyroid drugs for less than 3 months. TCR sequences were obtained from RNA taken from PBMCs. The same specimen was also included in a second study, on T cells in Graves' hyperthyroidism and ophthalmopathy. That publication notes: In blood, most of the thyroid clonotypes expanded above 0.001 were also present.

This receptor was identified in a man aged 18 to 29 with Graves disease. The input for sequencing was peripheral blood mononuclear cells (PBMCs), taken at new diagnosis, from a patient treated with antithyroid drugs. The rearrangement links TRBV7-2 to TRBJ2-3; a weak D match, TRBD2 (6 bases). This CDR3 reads CASSWGTSTDTQYF. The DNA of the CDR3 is TGTGCCAGCAGCTGGGGGACTAGCACAGATACGCAGTATTTT.